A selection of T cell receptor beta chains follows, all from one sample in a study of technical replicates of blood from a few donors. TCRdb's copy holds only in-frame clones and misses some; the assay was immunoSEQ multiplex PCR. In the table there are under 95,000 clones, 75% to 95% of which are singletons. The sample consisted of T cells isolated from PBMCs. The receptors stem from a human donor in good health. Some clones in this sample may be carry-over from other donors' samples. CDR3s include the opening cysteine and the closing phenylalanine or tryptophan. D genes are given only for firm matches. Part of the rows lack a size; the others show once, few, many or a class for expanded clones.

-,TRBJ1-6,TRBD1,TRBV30,TGTGCCGCCACAGGGGCTTATAATTCACCCCTCCACTTT,CAATGAYNSPLHF
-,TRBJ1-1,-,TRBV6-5,TGTGCCAGCGTTGAACGGGGTGGTGAAGCTTTCTTT,CASVERGGEAFF
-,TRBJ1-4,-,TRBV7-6,TGTGCCAGCAGCTTACAAGCGGGGCCTAATGAAAAACTGTTTTTT,CASSLQAGPNEKLFF
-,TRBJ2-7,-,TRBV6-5,TGTGCCAGCAGTTACTCGGACAGCCCCTCCTACGAGCAGTACTTC,CASSYSDSPSYEQYF
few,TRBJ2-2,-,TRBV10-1,TGCGCCAGCAGTGAGTCGGCTAACACCGGGGAGCTGTTTTTT,CASSESANTGELFF
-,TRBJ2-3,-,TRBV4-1,TGCGCCAGCAGCCCCCGGGACACCGCCACAGATACGCAGTATTTT,CASSPRDTATDTQYF
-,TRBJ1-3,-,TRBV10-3,TGTGCCATCAGTGAACTTGACACAAAGACTGGAAACACCATATATTTT,CAISELDTKTGNTIYF
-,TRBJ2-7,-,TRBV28,TGTGCCAGCAGTCCCCTGGTCACAGCGTTTGGGGCTTCAGAGTACTTC,CASSPLVTAFGASEYF
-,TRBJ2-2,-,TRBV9,TGTGCCAGCAGCCCAGAGGTTTATATAGCCTCAGCGAACACCGGGGAGCTGTTTTTT,CASSPEVYIASANTGELFF
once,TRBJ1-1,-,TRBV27,TGTGCCAGCAGGTATGACAGGTGGGATAGAGCTTTCTTT,CASRYDRWDRAFF
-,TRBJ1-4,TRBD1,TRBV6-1,TGTGCCAGCAGGTCGGGACAGGGCTATAATGAAAAACTGTTTTTT,CASRSGQGYNEKLFF
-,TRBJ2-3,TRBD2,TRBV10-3,TGTGCCATCAGTGGATGGAATTCGGTAACTAGCGGGAGGGGGACTGGTAGAGGCACAGATACGCAGTATTTT,CAISGWNSVTSGRGTGRGTDTQYF
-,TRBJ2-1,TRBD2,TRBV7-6,TGTGCCAGCAGCTTAGAGCGGGACCCCGTGAATGAGCAGTTCTTC,CASSLERDPVNEQFF
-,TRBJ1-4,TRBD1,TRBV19,TGTGCCAGTACCCACTCCGCACAGGGGGTCCCGGGGGCTAATGAAAAACTGTTTTTT,CASTHSAQGVPGANEKLFF
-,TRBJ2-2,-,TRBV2,TGTGCCAGCAGTTTAAGACGGAGCGCGAACACCGGGGAGCTGTTTTTT,CASSLRRSANTGELFF
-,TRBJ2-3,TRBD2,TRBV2,TGTGCCAGCAGTGGGACTAGCGGGATAAGAAATACGCAGTATTTT,CASSGTSGIRNTQYF
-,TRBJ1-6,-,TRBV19,TGTGCCAGTAGTATGACAGGAATTACCTATAATTCACCCCTCCACTTT,CASSMTGITYNSPLHF
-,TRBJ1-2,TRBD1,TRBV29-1,TGCAGCGTTGATACGTTAGGGGGACAGGGGTTTCAAGGCTACACCTTC,CSVDTLGGQGFQGYTF
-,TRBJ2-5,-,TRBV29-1,TGCAGCGTTGAAACTGAGACCCAGTACTTC,CSVETETQYF
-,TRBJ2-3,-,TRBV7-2,TGTGCCAGCACTTTCGCACCGACTTATACGCAGTATTTT,CASTFAPTYTQYF
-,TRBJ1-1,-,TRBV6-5,TGTGCCAGCAGATTTGCAGGGATTGAGAGCACTGAAGCTTTCTTT,CASRFAGIESTEAFF
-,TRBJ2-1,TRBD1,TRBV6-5,TGTGCCAGCAGACCCGGGACAGGGTTTGGTGAGCAGTTCTTC,CASRPGTGFGEQFF
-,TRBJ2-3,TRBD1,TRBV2,TGTGCCAGCAGTGTCCGGGACAGCTCCACAGATACGCAGTATTTT,CASSVRDSSTDTQYF
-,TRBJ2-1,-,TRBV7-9,TGTGCCAGCAGCTTAGGAGACGCCTCCGGGAATGAGCAGTTCTTC,CASSLGDASGNEQFF
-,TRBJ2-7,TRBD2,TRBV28,TGTGCCAGCAGTTCCGGGACTAGCGGGACCTACGAGCAGTACTTC,CASSSGTSGTYEQYF
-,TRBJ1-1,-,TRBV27,TGTGCCAGCAGTTTAGGCAACACTGAAGCTTTCTTT,CASSLGNTEAFF
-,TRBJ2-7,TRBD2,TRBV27,TGTGCCAGCAGTTTCAGCGGGGCCGGATACGAGCAGTACTTC,CASSFSGAGYEQYF
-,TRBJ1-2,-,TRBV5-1,TGCGCCAGCAGCAGGACAGTTCCTGAGGTTGGCTACACCTTC,CASSRTVPEVGYTF
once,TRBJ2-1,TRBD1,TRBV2,TGTGCCAGCAGTGAAGGGGGACAGGGGGGGAATGAGCAGTTCTTC,CASSEGGQGGNEQFF
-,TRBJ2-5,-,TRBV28,TGTGCCAGCAGCCGCTTATGGTCCGACAGAGCCCTCGGGGAGACCCAGTACTTC,CASSRLWSDRALGETQYF
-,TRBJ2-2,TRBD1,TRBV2,TGTGCCAGCCGAGGGACAGCTACCGGGGAGCTGTTTTTT,CASRGTATGELFF
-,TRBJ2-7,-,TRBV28,TGTGCCAGCAGTTTCCGGGACGAGCAGTACTTC,CASSFRDEQYF
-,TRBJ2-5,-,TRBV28,TGTGCCAGCAGCAAGGGGTTCCAAGAGACCCAGTACTTC,CASSKGFQETQYF
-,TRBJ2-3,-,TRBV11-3,TGTGCCAGCAGCTCTAGCTTTCCCACAGATACGCAGTATTTT,CASSSSFPTDTQYF
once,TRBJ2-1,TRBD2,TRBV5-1,TGCGCCAGCAGCAACTCAGCGGGAGGAACCTACAATGAGCAGTTCTTC,CASSNSAGGTYNEQFF
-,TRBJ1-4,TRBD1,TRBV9,TGTGCCAGCAGCGTAGAGGGACAGGGAGAAACAACTAATGAAAAACTGTTTTTT,CASSVEGQGETTNEKLFF
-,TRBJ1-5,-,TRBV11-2,TGTGCCAGCAGCTTTACGGGGAATCAGCCCCAGCATTTT,CASSFTGNQPQHF
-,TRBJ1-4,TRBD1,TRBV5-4,TGTGCCAGCAGCCCCCGGGACAGCGCAAATGAAAAACTGTTTTTT,CASSPRDSANEKLFF
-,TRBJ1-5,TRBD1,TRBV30,TGTGCCTGGTCAGGGGGTACTTCTAGCAATCAGCCCCAGCATTTT,CAWSGGTSSNQPQHF
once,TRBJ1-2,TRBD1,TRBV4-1,TGCGCCAGCAGCCAAAGGACAGGGGGCCCCACGGGGGGCTACACCTTC,CASSQRTGGPTGGYTF
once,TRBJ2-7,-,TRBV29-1,TGCAGCGTTGAAGGGGGGGAGGGGGAACGCGTAGGCGAGCAGTACTTC,CSVEGGEGERVGEQYF
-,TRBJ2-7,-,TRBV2,TGTGCCAGTACCCGACAGCTATCCTACGAGCAGTACTTC,CASTRQLSYEQYF
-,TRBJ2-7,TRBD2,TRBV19,TGCGCCAGTAGTCTTTATAGCGGGAGGGCCTTGGAGCAGTACTTC,CASSLYSGRALEQYF
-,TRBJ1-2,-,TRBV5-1,TGCGCCAGCAGCTTGGCGGGGGACAACTATGGCTACACCTTC,CASSLAGDNYGYTF
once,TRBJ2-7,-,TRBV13,TGTGCCAGCAGCCTAAGCTCCTACGAGCAGTACTTC,CASSLSSYEQYF
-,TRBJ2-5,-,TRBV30,TGTGCCTGGAGTCCAAGCGGCCAAGAGACCCAGTACTTC,CAWSPSGQETQYF
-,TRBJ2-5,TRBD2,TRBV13,TGTGCCAGCAGCTTAGGCCGGCTAGCGGGGGAAGAGACCCAGTACTTC,CASSLGRLAGEETQYF
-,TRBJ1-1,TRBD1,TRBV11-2,TGTGCCAGCAGCGGATACAGGGGGCGTACGACTGAAGCTTTCTTT,CASSGYRGRTTEAFF
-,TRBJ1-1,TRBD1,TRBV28,TGTGCCAGCAGCAACTACAGGGGGCGACTGAACACTGAAGCTTTCTTT,CASSNYRGRLNTEAFF
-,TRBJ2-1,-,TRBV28,TGTGCCAGCAGTTTAAGAGGGAATGAGCAGTTCTTC,CASSLRGNEQFF
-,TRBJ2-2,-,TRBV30,TGTGCCTGGAGTGTGTCCGGGGTGGGGGAGCTGTTTTTT,CAWSVSGVGELFF
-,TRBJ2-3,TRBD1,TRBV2,TGTGCCAGCCTAGGACAGGGCACAGATACGCAGTATTTT,CASLGQGTDTQYF
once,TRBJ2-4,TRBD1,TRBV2,TGTGCCAGCAGGGATGGGACAGTTAAAAACATTCAGTACTTC,CASRDGTVKNIQYF
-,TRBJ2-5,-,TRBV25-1,TGTGCCAGCAGTGGCCCACGGACAAGCCAAGAGACCCAGTACTTC,CASSGPRTSQETQYF